This TCR beta chain was identified during a study of blood T cell repertoires in COVID-19 (dated by TCRdb to between 2020 and 2021). Some background on the complete study: Samples covering the acute and convalescent phases of COVID-19 were provided by collaborators in the United States, Italy and Spain. The samples were drawn from the first 160 participants of the ongoing ImmuneRACE study and from 950 to 1,500 subjects provided by 6 global collaborators. The dataset comprised deeply sampled blood TCRbeta repertoires from subjects exposed to, actively infected with, or recovered from COVID-19. The repertoires were made available in a free public database intended to serve as a resource for research on the immune response to SARS-CoV-2. Nearly every sample came with metadata listing a de-identified subject ID, COVID-19 status, age in years and sex. Where HLA class I and class II types were available, the types were taken from metadata supplied by the sample provider, not from assay-based typing. The material from the prospective study consisted of cDNA or gDNA derived from T cells, B-cell-depleted T cells, or PBMCs.

What the research found in general, with its limitations: How much clinical and demographic metadata was included differed by source and by participant, and the metadata was provided uncurated.

For this chain, trimming is 4 bases at the V end and 2 bases at the J end, and the number of junction bases without a gene match is 15. From the cysteine up to the phenylalanine, the CDR3 has a length of 18 residues. Only the CDR3 portion is preserved as DNA: 54 bases, with reading frame beginning at the first base. The germline V gene supplies CDR1 SNHLY and CDR2 FYNNEI. Enrolling through a virtual design, the prospective study's participants ranged in age from about 18 to 89 years and lived across some 23 United States geographic areas. Cohort assignment in the prospective study relied on participant-reported clinical history from a screening survey and a study questionnaire. Recovered participants in ImmuneRACE Cohort 3 were defined as having two consecutive negative NP/OP PCR tests, clearance from a healthcare professional, or resolution of symptoms. In the prospective study, mobile phlebotomists collected whole blood, serum and a nasopharyngeal or oropharyngeal swab from each participant. Additional blood draws and questionnaires over an approximately 2-month period could optionally be provided by prospective study participants. Before DNA extraction, prospective study blood samples were shipped either frozen or at room temperature.

TCRbeta CDR3 regions were amplified from genomic DNA using the immunoSEQ Assay, a bias-controlled multiplex PCR. In the authors' own workflow: Within the assay, amplification of reference gene primers was used to estimate how many nucleated cells each sample contained. To quantify the absolute abundance of each unique TCRbeta CDR3 rearrangement, sequence reads were collapsed and filtered. Productive Simpson clonality was computed per sample as the square root of Simpson's diversity index over productive rearrangements. TCRdb took this table from immuneACCESS and kept in-frame rearrangements with V and J called. Such tables lack part of the clones; where checked against another copy, unresolved V genes explain under half of the gap, and the rest is unexplained. That table supplies the V and J calls and clone size; D and trimming were determined from the DNA. The sample contains around 280,000 clones, approximately 88% of them found a single time. The ten biggest clones cover less than 2% of the sample.

A note on this clone: No cognate antigen has been identified for it. Base qualities are not at hand, and no much larger clone is one base apart.

The TCR was taken from a woman in her 40s who had recovered from COVID-19. Sequencing was performed on PBMCs or T cells enriched from blood (not recorded which). The chain is made from TRBV2 and TRBJ2-7; a stretch of 9 junction bases matches TRBD2. The CDR3 has the sequence CASSVGSGRAVLTYEQYF. The nucleotide sequence is given as TGTGCCAGCAGTGTTGGTAGCGGGAGAGCTGTTTTGACCTACGAGCAGTACTTC.